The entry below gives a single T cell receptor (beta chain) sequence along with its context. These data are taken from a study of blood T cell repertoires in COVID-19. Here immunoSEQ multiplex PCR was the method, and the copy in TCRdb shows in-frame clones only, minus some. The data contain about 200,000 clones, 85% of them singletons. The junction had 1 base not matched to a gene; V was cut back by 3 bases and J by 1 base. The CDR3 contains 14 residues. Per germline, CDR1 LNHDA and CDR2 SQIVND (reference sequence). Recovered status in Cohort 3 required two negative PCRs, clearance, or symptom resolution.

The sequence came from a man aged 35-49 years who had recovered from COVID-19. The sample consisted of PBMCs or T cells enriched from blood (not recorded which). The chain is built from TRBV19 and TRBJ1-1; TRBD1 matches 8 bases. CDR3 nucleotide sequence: TGTGCCAGTAGTATGGACAGGGCGAACACTGAAGCTTTCTTT. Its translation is CASSMDRANTEAFF. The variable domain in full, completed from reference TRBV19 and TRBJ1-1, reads DGGITQSPKYLFRKEGQNVTLSCEQNLNHDAMYWYRQDPGQGLRLIYYSQIVNDFQKGDIAEGYSVSREKKESFPLTVTSAQKNPTAFYLCASSMDRANTEAFFGQGTRLTVV.